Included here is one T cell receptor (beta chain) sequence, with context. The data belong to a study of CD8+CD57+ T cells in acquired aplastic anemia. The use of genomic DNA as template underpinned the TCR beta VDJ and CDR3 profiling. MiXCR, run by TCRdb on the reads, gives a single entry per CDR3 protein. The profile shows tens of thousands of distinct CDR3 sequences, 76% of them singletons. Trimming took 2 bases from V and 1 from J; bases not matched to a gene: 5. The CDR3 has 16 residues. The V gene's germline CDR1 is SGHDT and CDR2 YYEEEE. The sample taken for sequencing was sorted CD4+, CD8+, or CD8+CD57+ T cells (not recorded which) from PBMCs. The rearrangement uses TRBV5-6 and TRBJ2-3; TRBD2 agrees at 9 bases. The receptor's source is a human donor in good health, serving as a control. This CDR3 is CASSLKERGGTDTQYF. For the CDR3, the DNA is TGTGCCAGCAGCTTAAAAGAGCGGGGGGGCACAGATACGCAGTATTTT.